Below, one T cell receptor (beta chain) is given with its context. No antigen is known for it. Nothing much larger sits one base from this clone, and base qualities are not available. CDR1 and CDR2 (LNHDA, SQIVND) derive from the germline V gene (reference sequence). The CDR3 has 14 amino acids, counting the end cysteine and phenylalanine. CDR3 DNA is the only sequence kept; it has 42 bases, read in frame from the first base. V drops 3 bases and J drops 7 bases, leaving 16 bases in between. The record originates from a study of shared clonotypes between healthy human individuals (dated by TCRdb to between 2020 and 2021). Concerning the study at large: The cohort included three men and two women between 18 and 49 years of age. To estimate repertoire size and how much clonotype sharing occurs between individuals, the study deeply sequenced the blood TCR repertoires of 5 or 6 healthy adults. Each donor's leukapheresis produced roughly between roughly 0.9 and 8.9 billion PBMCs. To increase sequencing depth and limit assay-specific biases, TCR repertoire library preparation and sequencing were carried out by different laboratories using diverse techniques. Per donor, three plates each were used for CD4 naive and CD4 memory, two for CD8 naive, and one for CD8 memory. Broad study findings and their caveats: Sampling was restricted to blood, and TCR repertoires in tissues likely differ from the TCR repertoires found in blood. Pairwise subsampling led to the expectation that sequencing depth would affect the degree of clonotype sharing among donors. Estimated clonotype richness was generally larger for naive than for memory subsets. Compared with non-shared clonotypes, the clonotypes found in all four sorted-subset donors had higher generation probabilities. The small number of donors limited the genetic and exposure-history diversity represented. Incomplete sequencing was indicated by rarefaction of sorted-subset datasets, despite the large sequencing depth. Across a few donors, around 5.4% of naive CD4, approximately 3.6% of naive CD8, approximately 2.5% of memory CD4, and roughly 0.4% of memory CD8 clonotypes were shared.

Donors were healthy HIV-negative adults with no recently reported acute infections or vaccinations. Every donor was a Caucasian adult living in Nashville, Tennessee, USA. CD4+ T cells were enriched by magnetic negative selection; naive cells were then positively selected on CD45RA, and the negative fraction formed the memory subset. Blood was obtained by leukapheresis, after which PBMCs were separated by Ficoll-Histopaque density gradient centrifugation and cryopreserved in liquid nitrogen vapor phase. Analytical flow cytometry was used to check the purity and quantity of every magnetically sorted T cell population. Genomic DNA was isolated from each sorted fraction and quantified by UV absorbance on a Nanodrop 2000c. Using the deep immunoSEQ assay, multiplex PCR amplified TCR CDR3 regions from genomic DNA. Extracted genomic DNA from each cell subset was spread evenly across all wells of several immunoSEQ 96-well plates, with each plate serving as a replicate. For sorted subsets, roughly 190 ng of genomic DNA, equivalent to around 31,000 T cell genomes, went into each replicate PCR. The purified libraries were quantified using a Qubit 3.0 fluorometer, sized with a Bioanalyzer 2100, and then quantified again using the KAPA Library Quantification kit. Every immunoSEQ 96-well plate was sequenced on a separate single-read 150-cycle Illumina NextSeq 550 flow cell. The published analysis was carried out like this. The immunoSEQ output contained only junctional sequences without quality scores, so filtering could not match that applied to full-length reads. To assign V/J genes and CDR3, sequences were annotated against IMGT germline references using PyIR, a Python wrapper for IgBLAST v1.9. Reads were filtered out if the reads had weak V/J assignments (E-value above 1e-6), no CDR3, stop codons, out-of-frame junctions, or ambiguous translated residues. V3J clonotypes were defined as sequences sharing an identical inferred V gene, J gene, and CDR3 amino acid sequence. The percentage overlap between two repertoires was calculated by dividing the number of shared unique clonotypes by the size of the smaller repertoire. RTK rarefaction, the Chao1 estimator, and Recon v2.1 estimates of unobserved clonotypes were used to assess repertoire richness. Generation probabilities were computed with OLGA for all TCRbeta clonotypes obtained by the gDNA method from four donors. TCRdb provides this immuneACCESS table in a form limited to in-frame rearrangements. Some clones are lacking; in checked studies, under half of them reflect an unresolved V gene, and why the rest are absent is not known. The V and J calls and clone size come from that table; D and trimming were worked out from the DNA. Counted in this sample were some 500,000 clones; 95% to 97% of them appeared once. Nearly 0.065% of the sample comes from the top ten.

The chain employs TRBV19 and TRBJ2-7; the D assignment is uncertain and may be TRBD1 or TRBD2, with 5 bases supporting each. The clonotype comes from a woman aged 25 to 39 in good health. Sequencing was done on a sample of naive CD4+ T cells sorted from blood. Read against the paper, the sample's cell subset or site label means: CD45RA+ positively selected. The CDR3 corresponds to CASSIQGPGGEQYF. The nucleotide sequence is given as TGTGCCAGTAGTATTCAGGGACCTGGGGGAGAGCAGTACTTC.